A single T cell receptor beta chain is shown here with its context. Its cognate antigen is unknown. CDR3 length: 12 amino acids. V lost 5 bases to trimming and J lost 4 bases, with 9 bases between them. The germline gives CDR1 MNHNS, CDR2 SASEGT. The PCR had 60 Vbeta and 13 Jbeta primers. Assay: immunoSEQ multiplex PCR; the TCRdb copy retains only in-frame clones and omits some. The sample lists tens of thousands of clones, around 72% seen once, with 9% to 14% in the top ten. The sample comes from a study of cytomegalovirus exposure and HLA in healthy donors. General study results and limits: Per a later analysis, HLA-associated TCR beta chains showed more clonal expansion than other, equally common TCR beta chains.

The TCR comes from a woman in her forties in good health and CMV-seropositive. The sequencing sample was made of PBMCs. The chain joins TRBV6-1 to TRBJ2-7, with D maybe TRBD1 (5 bases). CDR3 residues: CASSPDRYEQYF. The DNA of the CDR3 is TGTGCCAGCAGTCCCGACAGATACGAGCAGTACTTC.